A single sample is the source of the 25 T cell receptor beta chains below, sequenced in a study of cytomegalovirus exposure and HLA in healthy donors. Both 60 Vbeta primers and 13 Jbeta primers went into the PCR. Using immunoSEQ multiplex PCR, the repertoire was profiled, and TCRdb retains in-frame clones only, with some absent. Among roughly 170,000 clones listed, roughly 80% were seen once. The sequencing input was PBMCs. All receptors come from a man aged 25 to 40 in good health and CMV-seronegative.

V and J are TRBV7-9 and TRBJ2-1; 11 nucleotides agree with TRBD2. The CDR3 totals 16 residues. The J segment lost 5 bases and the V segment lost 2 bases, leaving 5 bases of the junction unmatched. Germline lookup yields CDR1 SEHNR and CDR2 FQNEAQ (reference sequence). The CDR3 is CASSLRLAGGDNEQFF. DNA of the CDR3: TGTGCCAGCAGCTTACGCCTAGCGGGGGGTGACAATGAGCAGTTCTTC.

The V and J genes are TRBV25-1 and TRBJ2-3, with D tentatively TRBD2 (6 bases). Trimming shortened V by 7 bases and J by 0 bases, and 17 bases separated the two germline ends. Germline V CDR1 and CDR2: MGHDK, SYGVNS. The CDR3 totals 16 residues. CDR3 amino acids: CASIPGTHASTDTQYF. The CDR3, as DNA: TGTGCCAGCATCCCGGGGACTCATGCTAGCACAGATACGCAGTATTTT.

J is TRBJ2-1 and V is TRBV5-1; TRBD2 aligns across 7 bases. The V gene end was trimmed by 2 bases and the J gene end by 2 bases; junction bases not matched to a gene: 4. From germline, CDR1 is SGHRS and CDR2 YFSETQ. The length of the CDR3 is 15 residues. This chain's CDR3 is CASSFGGVTYNEQFF. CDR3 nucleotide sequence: TGCGCCAGCAGCTTTGGGGGGGTTACCTACAATGAGCAGTTCTTC.

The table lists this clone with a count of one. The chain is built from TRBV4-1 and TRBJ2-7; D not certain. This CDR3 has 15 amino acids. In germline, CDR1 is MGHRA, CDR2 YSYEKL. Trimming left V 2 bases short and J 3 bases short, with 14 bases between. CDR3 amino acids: CASSQSLAGFYEQYF. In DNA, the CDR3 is TGCGCCAGCAGCCAATCCCTGGCAGGTTTCTACGAGCAGTACTTC.

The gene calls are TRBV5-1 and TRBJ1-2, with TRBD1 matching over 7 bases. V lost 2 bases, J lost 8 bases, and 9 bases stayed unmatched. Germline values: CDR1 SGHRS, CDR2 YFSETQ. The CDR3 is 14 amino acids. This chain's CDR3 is CASSFGTGEEGYTF. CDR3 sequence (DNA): TGCGCCAGCAGCTTTGGTACAGGGGAAGAAGGCTACACCTTC.

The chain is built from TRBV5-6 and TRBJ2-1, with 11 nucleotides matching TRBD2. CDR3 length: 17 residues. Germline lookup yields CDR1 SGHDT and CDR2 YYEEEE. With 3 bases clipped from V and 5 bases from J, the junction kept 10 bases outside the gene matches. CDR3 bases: TGTGCCAGCAGCTCTTACCTTAGCGGGAGGGGTGACAATGAGCAGTTCTTC. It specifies CASSSYLSGRGDNEQFF.

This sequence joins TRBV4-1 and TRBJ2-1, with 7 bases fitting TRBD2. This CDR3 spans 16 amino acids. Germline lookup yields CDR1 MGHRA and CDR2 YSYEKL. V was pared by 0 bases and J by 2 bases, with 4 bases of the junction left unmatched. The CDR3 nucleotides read TGCGCCAGCAGCCAAGAGCGGCTAGCGGCCTACAATGAGCAGTTCTTC. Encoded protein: CASSQERLAAYNEQFF.

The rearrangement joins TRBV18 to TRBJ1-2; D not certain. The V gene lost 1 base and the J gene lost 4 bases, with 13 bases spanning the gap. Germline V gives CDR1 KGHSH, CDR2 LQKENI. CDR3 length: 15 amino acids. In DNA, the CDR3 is TGTGCCAGCTCACCACGGAGGGCGGACCCCTATGGCTACACCTTC. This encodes CASSPRRADPYGYTF.

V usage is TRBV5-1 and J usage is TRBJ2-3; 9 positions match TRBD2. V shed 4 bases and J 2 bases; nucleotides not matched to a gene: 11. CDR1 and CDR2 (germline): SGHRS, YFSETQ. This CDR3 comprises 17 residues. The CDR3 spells CASSTQRLAAPTDTQYF. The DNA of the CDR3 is TGCGCCAGCAGCACCCAACGACTAGCGGCCCCCACAGATACGCAGTATTTT.

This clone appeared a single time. The CDR3 here is CASSLSMAAGSVRVNSPLHF. In nucleotides, the CDR3 is TGTGCCAGCAGCCTATCTATGGCTGCAGGGTCGGTTAGGGTAAATTCACCCCTCCACTTT. The chain joins TRBV7-8 to TRBJ1-6; a weak D match, TRBD1 (5 bases). Germline V gene lookup returns CDR1 SGHVS and CDR2 FQNEAQ. The CDR3 extends over 20 amino acids. V gave up 5 bases and J gave up 7 bases, with 30 bases separating them. Together with reference TRBV7-8 and TRBJ1-6, the CDR3 gives the full variable domain: GAGVSQSPRYKVAKRGQDVALRCDPISGHVSLFWYQQALGQGPEFLTYFQNEAQLDKSGLPSDRFFAERPEGSVSTLKIQRTQQEDSAVYLCASSLSMAAGSVRVNSPLHFGNGTRLTVT.

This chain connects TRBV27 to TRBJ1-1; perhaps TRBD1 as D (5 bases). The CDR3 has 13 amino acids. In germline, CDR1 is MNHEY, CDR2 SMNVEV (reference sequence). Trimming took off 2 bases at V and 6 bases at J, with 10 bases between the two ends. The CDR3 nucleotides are TGTGCCAGCAGTTTACCAGGGAGGGCTGAAGCTTTCTTT. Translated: CASSLPGRAEAFF.

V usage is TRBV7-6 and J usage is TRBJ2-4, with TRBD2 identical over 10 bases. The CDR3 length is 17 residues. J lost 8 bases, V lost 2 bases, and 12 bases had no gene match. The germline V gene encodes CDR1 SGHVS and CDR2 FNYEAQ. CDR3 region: CASSLRTSGPNGDIQYF. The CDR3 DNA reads TGTGCCAGCAGCTTAAGGACTAGCGGCCCAAACGGGGACATTCAGTACTTC.

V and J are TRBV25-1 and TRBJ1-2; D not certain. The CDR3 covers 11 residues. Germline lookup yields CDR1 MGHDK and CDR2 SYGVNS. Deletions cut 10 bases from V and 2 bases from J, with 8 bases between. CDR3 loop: CATRQNYGYTF. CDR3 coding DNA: TGTGCCACGAGACAAAACTATGGCTACACCTTC.

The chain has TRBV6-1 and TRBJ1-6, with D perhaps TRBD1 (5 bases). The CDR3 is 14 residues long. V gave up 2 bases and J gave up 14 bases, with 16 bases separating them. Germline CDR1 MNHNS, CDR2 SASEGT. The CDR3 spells CASSEWGGERSLHF. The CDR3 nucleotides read TGTGCCAGCAGTGAATGGGGGGGGGAAAGATCCCTCCACTTT.

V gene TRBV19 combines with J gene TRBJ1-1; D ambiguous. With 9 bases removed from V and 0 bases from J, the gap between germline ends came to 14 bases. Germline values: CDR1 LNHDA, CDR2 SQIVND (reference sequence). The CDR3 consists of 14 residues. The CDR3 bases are TGTGCCAGCCGGGAACCTTCCATGAACACTGAAGCTTTCTTT. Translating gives CASREPSMNTEAFF.

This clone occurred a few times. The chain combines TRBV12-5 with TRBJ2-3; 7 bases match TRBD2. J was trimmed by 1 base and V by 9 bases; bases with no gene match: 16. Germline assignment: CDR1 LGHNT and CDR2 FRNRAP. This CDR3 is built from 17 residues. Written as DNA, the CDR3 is TGTGCTAGCGCTGGGGGGGTTGTGGGCGGCCGCACAGATACGCAGTATTTT. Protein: CASAGGVVGGRTDTQYF.

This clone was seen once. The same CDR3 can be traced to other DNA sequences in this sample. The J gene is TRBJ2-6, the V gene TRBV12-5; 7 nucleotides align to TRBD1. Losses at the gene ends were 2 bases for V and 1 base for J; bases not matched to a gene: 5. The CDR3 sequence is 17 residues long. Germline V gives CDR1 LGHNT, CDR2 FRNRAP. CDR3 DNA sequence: TGTGCTAGTGGTTTGAGGGACAGATTTTCTGGGGCCAACGTCCTGACTTTC. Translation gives CASGLRDRFSGANVLTF.

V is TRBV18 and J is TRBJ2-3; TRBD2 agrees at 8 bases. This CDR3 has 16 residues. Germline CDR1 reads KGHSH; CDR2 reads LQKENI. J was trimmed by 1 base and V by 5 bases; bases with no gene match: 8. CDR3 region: CASSSRTSSGTDTQYF. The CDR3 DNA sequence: TGTGCCAGCTCATCTCGGACTAGCAGCGGCACAGATACGCAGTATTTT.

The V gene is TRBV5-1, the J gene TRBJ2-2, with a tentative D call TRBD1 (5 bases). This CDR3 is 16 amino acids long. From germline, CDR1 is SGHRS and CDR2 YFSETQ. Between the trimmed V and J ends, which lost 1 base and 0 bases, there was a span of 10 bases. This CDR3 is CASSLPQTANTGELFF. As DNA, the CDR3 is TGCGCCAGCAGCTTGCCGCAGACAGCGAACACCGGGGAGCTGTTTTTT. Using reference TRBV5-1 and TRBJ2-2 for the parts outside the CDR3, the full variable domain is KAGVTQTPRYLIKTRGQQVTLSCSPISGHRSVSWYQQTPGQGLQFLFEYFSETQRNKGNFPGRFSGRQFSNSRSEMNVSTLELGDSALYLCASSLPQTANTGELFFGEGSRLTVL.

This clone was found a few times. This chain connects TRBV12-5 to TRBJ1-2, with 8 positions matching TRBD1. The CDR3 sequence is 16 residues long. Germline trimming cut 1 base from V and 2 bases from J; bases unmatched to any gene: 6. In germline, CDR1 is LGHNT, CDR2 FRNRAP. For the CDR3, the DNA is TGTGCTAGTGGTTTGGCTACAGGGGGAGCGAACTATGGCTACACCTTC. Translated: CASGLATGGANYGYTF.

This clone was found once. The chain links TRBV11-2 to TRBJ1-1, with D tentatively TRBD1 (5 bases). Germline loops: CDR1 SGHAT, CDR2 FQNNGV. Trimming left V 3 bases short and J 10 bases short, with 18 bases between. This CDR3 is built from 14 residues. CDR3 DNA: TGTGCCAGCAGCTTGGATCTGGCAGGGCAGCCAGCTTTCTTT. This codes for CASSLDLAGQPAFF. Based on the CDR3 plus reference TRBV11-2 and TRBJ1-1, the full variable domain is EAGVAQSPRYKIIEKRQSVAFWCNPISGHATLYWYQQILGQGPKLLIQFQNNGVVDDSQLPKDRFSAERLKGVDSTLKIQPAKLEDSAVYLCASSLDLAGQPAFFGQGTRLTVV.

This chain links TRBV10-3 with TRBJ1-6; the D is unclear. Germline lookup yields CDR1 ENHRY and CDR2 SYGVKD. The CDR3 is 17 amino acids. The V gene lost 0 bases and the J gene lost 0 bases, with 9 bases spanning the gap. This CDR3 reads CAISESTPSSYNSPLHF. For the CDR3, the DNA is TGTGCCATCAGTGAGTCAACACCAAGCTCCTATAATTCACCCCTCCACTTT.

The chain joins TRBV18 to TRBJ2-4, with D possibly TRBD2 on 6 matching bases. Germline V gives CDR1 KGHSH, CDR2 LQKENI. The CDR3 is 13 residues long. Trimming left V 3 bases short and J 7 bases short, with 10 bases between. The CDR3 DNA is TGTGCCAGCTCACCTGGCGGGGAGAACATTCAGTACTTC. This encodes CASSPGGENIQYF.

The CDR3: CASSRTRDTGELFF. Here the CDR3 DNA reads TGTGCCAGCAGCCGTACTAGAGACACCGGGGAGCTGTTTTTT. The V call is TRBV7-2, the J call TRBJ2-2; TRBD2 is a possible D gene (5 bases). The V and J ends lost 5 bases and 3 bases respectively, with 10 bases between them. Germline lookup yields CDR1 SGHTA and CDR2 FQGNSA. The CDR3 has 14 residues.

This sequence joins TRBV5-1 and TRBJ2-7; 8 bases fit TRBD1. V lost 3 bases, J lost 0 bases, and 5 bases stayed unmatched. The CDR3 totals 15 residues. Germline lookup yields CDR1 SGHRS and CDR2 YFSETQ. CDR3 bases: TGCGCCAGCAGCTGGCGGACAGGGAGCTCCTACGAGCAGTACTTC. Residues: CASSWRTGSSYEQYF.